Listed below are T cell receptor beta chains from one sample, sequenced in a study of a mutant IDH1 vaccine in newly diagnosed glioma. Their antigens remain unidentified. Generated by immunoSEQ multiplex PCR, the TCRdb table keeps only in-frame clones and is missing some. The sample includes tens of thousands of clones, around four fifths of them seen just once. This sample comprised PBMCs, obtained from a glioma patient whose treatment included an IDH1 peptide vaccine. The receptors shown here come from a man aged 25-45 years with glioma. CDR3s include the opening cysteine and the closing phenylalanine or tryptophan. A D gene is named only where the DNA matches it firmly. Part of the rows lack a size; the others show once, few, many or a class for expanded clones.

V	size	J	D	CDR3	DNA
TRBV10-2	.	TRBJ1-2	TRBD1	CATKKRTGDDYGYTF	TGCGCCACCAAAAAAAGGACAGGGGACGACTATGGCTACACCTTC
TRBV29-1	.	TRBJ2-7	TRBD1	CSVRSGTGREQYF	TGCAGCGTTCGTTCCGGGACAGGGCGCGAGCAGTACTTC
TRBV11-2	.	TRBJ2-1	TRBD2	CASSFGPLAGNEQFF	TGTGCCAGCAGCTTCGGCCCCCTAGCGGGAAATGAGCAGTTCTTC
TRBV7-9	.	TRBJ2-4	TRBD2	CASSFSSGSQYF	TGTGCCAGCAGCTTTTCTAGCGGATCTCAGTACTTC
TRBV12-5	.	TRBJ2-7	TRBD2	CASGLNRGAYEQYF	TGTGCTAGTGGTTTGAACCGGGGGGCCTACGAGCAGTACTTC
TRBV9	.	TRBJ2-4	.	CASSESIGAQNIQYF	TGTGCCAGCAGCGAATCGATCGGGGCCCAGAACATTCAGTACTTC
TRBV28	.	TRBJ1-1	.	CASNPSGVRAFF	TGTGCCAGCAACCCTTCCGGGGTCAGAGCTTTCTTT
TRBV7-9	.	TRBJ2-7	.	CASSLVSVGASYEQYF	TGTGCCAGCAGCTTAGTGTCCGTGGGGGCTTCCTACGAGCAGTACTTC
TRBV11-2	.	TRBJ1-2	.	CASTNAGDLYGYTF	TGTGCCAGCACCAACGCAGGGGATCTCTATGGCTACACCTTC
TRBV7-6	.	TRBJ1-6	.	CASSLGGASPLHF	TGTGCCAGCAGCTTAGGGGGCGCTTCACCCCTCCACTTT
TRBV29-1	few	TRBJ1-1	TRBD1	CSVPTGGTEAFF	TGCAGCGTGCCGACAGGGGGTACTGAAGCTTTCTTT
TRBV30	.	TRBJ1-1	.	CAWSVLRSTEAFF	TGTGCCTGGAGTGTACTGAGGAGTACTGAAGCTTTCTTT
TRBV19	.	TRBJ1-5	.	CASLNGDTLLQPQHF	TGTGCCAGCCTTAATGGGGACACCTTGTTGCAGCCCCAGCATTTT
TRBV11-2	.	TRBJ1-1	.	CASSLVAGDNTEAFF	TGTGCCAGCAGCTTAGTCGCAGGGGACAACACTGAAGCTTTCTTT
TRBV5-1	.	TRBJ2-1	TRBD2	CASSSSGGVYNEQFF	TGCGCCAGCAGCTCAAGCGGGGGAGTTTACAATGAGCAGTTCTTC
TRBV2	.	TRBJ2-2	.	CASYTPTGELFF	TGTGCCAGCTATACACCCACCGGGGAGCTGTTTTTT
TRBV5-4	.	TRBJ1-6	.	CASSLEGLGGSPLHF	TGTGCCAGCAGCTTGGAGGGCCTTGGGGGTTCACCCCTCCACTTT
TRBV6-5	.	TRBJ2-5	TRBD1	CASSYGQGARQETQYF	TGTGCCAGCAGTTACGGACAGGGGGCCCGCCAAGAGACCCAGTACTTC
TRBV19	.	TRBJ1-6	.	CASSIPSELNSPLHF	TGTGCCAGTAGTATCCCTTCGGAGCTAAATTCACCCCTCCACTTT
TRBV4-2	.	TRBJ1-1	TRBD1	CASSQYGQGDTEAFF	TGTGCCAGCAGCCAATACGGACAGGGTGACACTGAAGCTTTCTTT
TRBV5-1	.	TRBJ2-5	.	CASSVALNPGTIQETQYF	TGCGCCAGCAGCGTCGCCCTAAATCCCGGGACAATACAAGAGACCCAGTACTTC
TRBV6-6	.	TRBJ2-5	.	CASSLDRPWEQYF	TGTGCCAGCAGTCTAGACAGGCCTTGGGAGCAGTACTTC
TRBV27	.	TRBJ2-7	TRBD2	CASSSDPRTSRHEQYF	TGTGCCAGCAGTTCAGACCCTCGGACTAGCCGCCACGAGCAGTACTTC
TRBV11-2	.	TRBJ2-7	.	CASSLATGMYEQYF	TGTGCCAGCAGCTTAGCAACAGGGATGTACGAGCAGTACTTC
TRBV5-1	.	TRBJ2-7	TRBD1	CASRGQAVHEQYF	TGCGCCAGCAGGGGACAGGCCGTCCACGAGCAGTACTTC
TRBV27	.	TRBJ2-1	TRBD1	CASSRGQGINEQFF	TGTGCCAGCAGTCGGGGACAGGGGATCAATGAGCAGTTCTTC
TRBV7-6	.	TRBJ2-1	TRBD2	CASSSQRTSNNEQFF	TGTGCCAGCAGCTCGCAAAGGACTAGCAACAATGAGCAGTTCTTC
TRBV5-1	once	TRBJ2-2	TRBD2	CASSLAGGAPGELFF	TGCGCCAGCAGCTTGGCCGGGGGGGCCCCCGGGGAGCTGTTTTTT
TRBV25-1	.	TRBJ1-1	.	CASSEGVNTEAFF	TGTGCCAGCAGTGAGGGGGTGAACACTGAAGCTTTCTTT
TRBV6-1	.	TRBJ1-1	.	CASSIRGRGTEAFF	TGTGCCAGCAGTATCAGGGGCCGTGGCACTGAAGCTTTCTTT
TRBV28	.	TRBJ2-3	.	CASSSGRSPKDTQYF	TGTGCCAGCAGTTCGGGCAGGTCCCCGAAAGATACGCAGTATTTT
TRBV6-5	.	TRBJ1-2	.	CASSYADRPNYGYTF	TGTGCCAGCAGTTACGCCGACAGACCTAACTATGGCTACACCTTC
TRBV6-1	.	TRBJ1-2	.	CASSESWVAVASYGYTF	TGTGCCAGCAGTGAATCGTGGGTGGCAGTCGCCTCCTATGGCTACACCTTC
TRBV27	.	TRBJ1-2	TRBD1	CASSSEGTANYGYTF	TGTGCCAGCTCCTCCGAGGGGACAGCTAACTATGGCTACACCTTC
TRBV4-2	.	TRBJ1-2	.	CASSQDEAPEEYGYTF	TGTGCCAGCAGCCAAGACGAGGCGCCGGAAGAGTATGGCTACACCTTC
TRBV5-6	.	TRBJ2-3	TRBD1	CASSLERGTGPDTQYF	TGTGCCAGCAGCTTGGAACGCGGGACAGGCCCAGATACGCAGTATTTT
TRBV10-1	few	TRBJ1-1	.	CASSGGRVNTEAFF	TGCGCCAGCAGTGGAGGCAGAGTGAACACTGAAGCTTTCTTT
TRBV5-1	.	TRBJ1-2	.	CASSVNRDLYGYTF	TGCGCCAGCAGCGTCAACAGGGACCTCTATGGCTACACCTTC
TRBV9	.	TRBJ1-2	.	CASSVGGRDYGYTF	TGTGCCAGCAGCGTAGGAGGTCGGGACTATGGCTACACCTTC
TRBV30	.	TRBJ1-2	.	CAWSVLVNYGYTF	TGTGCCTGGAGTGTGTTGGTTAACTATGGCTACACCTTC
TRBV19	.	TRBJ1-6	TRBD1	CASTGTGGRSLHF	TGTGCCAGCACCGGGACAGGGGGGAGGTCCCTCCACTTT
TRBV5-1	.	TRBJ2-7	TRBD1	CASSQERTGGGDEQYF	TGCGCCAGCAGCCAAGAAAGGACAGGGGGCGGCGACGAGCAGTACTTC
TRBV6-1	.	TRBJ2-3	TRBD2	CASSEGVAGGLSDTQYF	TGTGCCAGCAGTGAAGGGGTAGCGGGGGGGCTGAGCGATACGCAGTATTTT
TRBV30	.	TRBJ2-1	TRBD2	CAWSVGTSATNEQFF	TGTGCCTGGAGTGTAGGGACTAGCGCCACCAATGAGCAGTTCTTC
TRBV6-5	.	TRBJ1-1	TRBD1	CASSYLSRGWDTEAFF	TGTGCCAGCAGTTACCTTTCCAGGGGGTGGGACACTGAAGCTTTCTTT
TRBV4-1	once	TRBJ2-3	.	CASSLRLSGESTDTQYF	TGCGCCAGCAGCCTTCGCCTTAGCGGAGAGAGCACAGATACGCAGTATTTT
TRBV19	once	TRBJ1-6	.	CASSIKGYTWNNSPLHF	TGTGCCAGTAGTATCAAGGGTTATACCTGGAATAATTCACCCCTCCACTTT
TRBV4-1	few	TRBJ2-3	.	CASSPHSALADTQYF	TGCGCCAGCAGCCCTCACTCAGCCCTCGCCGATACGCAGTATTTT
TRBV13	.	TRBJ2-7	.	CASSSTVTYEQYF	TGTGCCAGCAGCTCAACGGTGACCTACGAGCAGTACTTC
TRBV19	.	TRBJ2-2	.	CASSMGRSLNTGELFF	TGTGCCAGTAGTATGGGTCGCAGCCTGAACACCGGGGAGCTGTTTTTT